This entry lists 30 T cell receptor beta chains sequenced from one sample in a study of T cells in localized non-small cell lung cancer. The method was immunoSEQ multiplex PCR; TCRdb's version includes in-frame clones alone and lacks a portion of them. Here the sample spans some 980 clones, 20% to 25% being singletons. The material was normal lung tissue next to the tumor, obtained before any cancer treatment. All receptors come from a female donor over 55 with stage I lung adenocarcinoma.

The rearrangement joins TRBV28 to TRBJ2-6, with TRBD2 matching over 7 bases. The ends lost 4 bases at V and 0 bases at J; junction bases unmatched: 0. The CDR3 is made up of 15 amino acids. The germline V gene encodes CDR1 MDHEN and CDR2 SYDVKM. The CDR3 DNA reads TGTGCCAGCAGTTGGGGGGGCTCTGGGGCCAACGTCCTGACTTTC. Its protein product is CASSWGGSGANVLTF.

This chain uses TRBV11-3 with TRBJ2-5; maybe TRBD1 (5 bases). The V gene lost 4 bases and the J gene lost 5 bases, with 17 bases spanning the gap. The CDR3 sequence is 15 residues long. Germline V gene sequence: CDR1 SGHNT, CDR2 YENEEA. The CDR3 region is CASSWGRAMWETQYF. In DNA form, the CDR3 reads TGTGCCAGCAGCTGGGGCAGGGCCATGTGGGAGACCCAGTACTTC.

This clone turned up a few times. The CDR3 loop is CASSSDTPPKVSPLHF. The CDR3 DNA follows: TGTGCCAGCAGTTCAGACACGCCACCTAAAGTATCACCCCTCCACTTT. The chain combines TRBV9 with TRBJ1-6, with D unclear. V was trimmed by 5 bases and J by 10 bases, leaving 22 bases between them. Germline V lookup: CDR1 SGDLS, CDR2 YYNGEE. CDR3 length: 16 residues.

This clone is large in the sample. The chain uses TRBV6-8 and TRBJ1-1, with 11 bases aligning to TRBD1. Looked up from germline, CDR1 is MNHGY and CDR2 is SAAAGT. The CDR3 covers 14 residues. Unmatched junction bases numbered 7, after V lost 10 bases and J lost 3 bases. DNA of the CDR3: TGTGCCATCAGATCGGGACAGGGGGACACTGAAGCTTTCTTT. It encodes CAIRSGQGDTEAFF.

A few counts support this clone. The genes are TRBV9 and TRBJ2-7; D is perhaps TRBD1 (6 bases). This CDR3 region has 14 residues. CDR1 and CDR2 (germline): SGDLS, YYNGEE. V was cut by 5 bases and J by 3 bases, with 15 bases left in between. CDR3 residues: CASSEGGRGYEQYF. CDR3 coding DNA: TGTGCCAGCAGTGAAGGGGGTAGAGGCTACGAGCAGTACTTC.

The gene calls are TRBV19 and TRBJ2-4, with D maybe TRBD1 (5 bases). CDR3 size: 16 residues. Trimming stripped 3 bases from V and 0 bases from J, with 12 bases between. Germline V gives CDR1 LNHDA, CDR2 SQIVND (reference sequence). The CDR3 loop reads CASSMPRELAKNIQYF. CDR3 nucleotide sequence: TGTGCCAGTAGTATGCCCAGGGAACTAGCCAAAAACATTCAGTACTTC.

The sample holds a few counts of this clone. The V call is TRBV11-3, the J call TRBJ1-1; 7 bases agree with TRBD1. The J segment lost 2 bases and the V segment lost 3 bases, leaving 12 bases of the junction unmatched. This CDR3 is 17 amino acids long. Germline V CDR1 and CDR2: SGHNT, YENEEA. The CDR3 DNA follows: TGTGCCAGCAGCTTTACCGGGACAGCTATTTCAAACACTGAAGCTTTCTTT. As protein: CASSFTGTAISNTEAFF. Full variable domain (rest looked up from reference TRBV11-3 and TRBJ1-1): EAGVVQSPRYKIIEKKQPVAFWCNPISGHNTLYWYLQNLGQGPELLIRYENEEAVDDSQLPKDRFSAERLKGVDSTLKIQPAELGDSAVYLCASSFTGTAISNTEAFFGQGTRLTVV.

Only a few counts were recorded for this clone. V gene TRBV11-3 combines with J gene TRBJ1-1; 8 bases fit TRBD1. This CDR3 region has 18 residues. Looked up from germline, CDR1 is SGHNT and CDR2 is YENEEA. V was clipped by 3 bases and J by 4 bases; unmatched bases: 16. The CDR3 nucleotides read TGTGCCAGCAGCTTGGATGTCGTTGGACAGGGTGGGACCACTGAAGCTTTCTTT. Translating gives CASSLDVVGQGGTTEAFF.

V is TRBV11-3 and J is TRBJ2-7; 7 bases agree with TRBD2. This CDR3 region has 15 residues. With V trimmed by 1 base and J by 0 bases, 3 bases remained unmatched. Germline CDR1 SGHNT, CDR2 YENEEA. As DNA, the CDR3 is TGTGCCAGCAGCTTAGTACAGCGGGGCTCCTACGAGCAGTACTTC. Amino acid sequence: CASSLVQRGSYEQYF.

The chain recombines TRBV4-1 with TRBJ1-3; 7 bases line up with TRBD1. V trimming: 1 base; J trimming: 4 bases; junction bases outside the gene matches: 10. There are 17 residues in the CDR3. In germline, CDR1 is MGHRA, CDR2 YSYEKL. The CDR3 DNA is TGCGCCAGCAGCCAAGTCCAGGGGGTATCAGTGGGAAACACCATATATTTT. This codes for CASSQVQGVSVGNTIYF.

In this sample, this clone turned up a few times. This rearrangement joins TRBV6-8 to TRBJ2-2, with 15 bases aligning to TRBD2. The germline CDR1 and CDR2 sequences are MNHGY and SAAAGT. J gave up 6 bases and V 5 bases, and 1 base lay outside the gene matches. There are 15 residues in the CDR3. CDR3 DNA sequence: TGTGCCAGCAGTGGACTAGCGGGGGGGCCCGGGGAGCTGTTTTTT. Protein product: CASSGLAGGPGELFF.

This chain links TRBV6-8 with TRBJ2-2; D remains ambiguous. Germline-derived CDR1 and CDR2 are MNHGY and SAAAGT. V lost 6 bases, J lost 3 bases, and 20 bases lay in between. This CDR3 contains 17 residues. CDR3 nucleotide sequence: TGTGCCAGCAGCCCTACGAGTTTGAGACTCTACACCGGGGAGCTGTTTTTT. This gives the protein CASSPTSLRLYTGELFF.

V usage is TRBV29-1 and J usage is TRBJ1-1; D not certain. V was clipped by 7 bases and J by 6 bases, with 21 bases between them. The CDR3 consists of 14 residues. The V gene's germline CDR1 is SQVTM and CDR2 ANQGSEA. The CDR3 sequence is CSAQPGAPDAEAFF. The CDR3 coding sequence is TGCAGCGCCCAACCCGGAGCTCCGGACGCTGAAGCTTTCTTT.

This clone is medium-sized by share. V gene TRBV11-3 combines with J gene TRBJ1-3, with a possible D match to TRBD1 (6 bases). The CDR3 covers 14 residues. Between the trimmed V and J ends, which lost 4 bases and 3 bases, there was a span of 10 bases. The germline V gene has CDR1 SGHNT and CDR2 YENEEA. This chain's CDR3 is CASSSDSVGNTIYF. For the CDR3, the DNA is TGTGCCAGCAGCTCGGACAGCGTTGGAAACACCATATATTTT.

This clone was counted between two and nine times. The chain combines TRBV11-3 with TRBJ1-2; 9 bases fit TRBD1. The J segment lost 2 bases and the V segment lost 4 bases, leaving 2 bases of the junction unmatched. The CDR3 sequence is 14 residues long. Germline CDR1 and CDR2: SGHNT and YENEEA. The CDR3 DNA follows: TGTGCCAGCAGCTACGGACAGGGGAACTATGGCTACACCTTC. Translation gives CASSYGQGNYGYTF.

The chain combines TRBV6-8 with TRBJ2-1, with 7 bases identical to TRBD2. The V gene's germline CDR1 is MNHGY and CDR2 SAAAGT. This CDR3 is 15 amino acids long. J gave up 8 bases and V 4 bases, and 11 bases lay outside the gene matches. The CDR3: CASSFTSAANYEQFF. The CDR3 nucleotides read TGTGCCAGCAGTTTCACTAGCGCGGCCAATTATGAGCAGTTCTTC.

The J gene is TRBJ1-4, the V gene TRBV5-1; D uncertain. Between the trimmed V and J ends, which lost 5 bases and 3 bases, there was a span of 14 bases. The CDR3 sequence is 15 residues long. The germline CDR1 and CDR2 sequences are SGHRS and YFSETQ. CDR3 amino acids: CASRNHYQANEKLFF. CDR3 coding DNA: TGCGCCAGCAGAAACCATTACCAAGCTAATGAAAAACTGTTTTTT.

The sample holds a few counts of this clone. The chain uses TRBV11-3 and TRBJ2-1; the D gene is possibly TRBD2 (6 bases). There are 16 residues in the CDR3. V lost 5 bases to trimming and J lost 7 bases, with 21 bases between them. Germline V CDR1 and CDR2: SGHNT, YENEEA. Written as DNA, the CDR3 is TGTGCCAGCAGCCGTAATCCCCGACTAGGGAGGAATGAGCAGTTCTTC. It translates to CASSRNPRLGRNEQFF. Variable domain in full (rest from reference TRBV11-3 and TRBJ2-1): EAGVVQSPRYKIIEKKQPVAFWCNPISGHNTLYWYLQNLGQGPELLIRYENEEAVDDSQLPKDRFSAERLKGVDSTLKIQPAELGDSAVYLCASSRNPRLGRNEQFFGPGTRLTVL.

This chain links TRBV11-3 with TRBJ2-2; D gene uncertain. CDR1 and CDR2 from the germline V gene are SGHNT and YENEEA. Trimming took 2 bases from V and 0 from J, leaving 10 bases between them. This CDR3 comprises 16 residues. CDR3 protein: CASSLIPFANTGELFF. CDR3 sequence (DNA): TGTGCCAGCAGCTTAATCCCTTTCGCGAACACCGGGGAGCTGTTTTTT. Full variable domain (missing parts from reference TRBV11-3 and TRBJ2-2): EAGVVQSPRYKIIEKKQPVAFWCNPISGHNTLYWYLQNLGQGPELLIRYENEEAVDDSQLPKDRFSAERLKGVDSTLKIQPAELGDSAVYLCASSLIPFANTGELFFGEGSRLTVL.

This chain connects TRBV11-3 to TRBJ1-2, with D hard to call. Germline V gives CDR1 SGHNT, CDR2 YENEEA. Trimming cost V 3 bases and J 1 base, with 12 bases left between them. The CDR3 totals 15 residues. DNA of the CDR3: TGTGCCAGCAGCTTTATCTCTCAGTTTAACTATGGCTACACCTTC. Translated: CASSFISQFNYGYTF. Together with reference TRBV11-3 and TRBJ1-2, the CDR3 gives the full variable domain: EAGVVQSPRYKIIEKKQPVAFWCNPISGHNTLYWYLQNLGQGPELLIRYENEEAVDDSQLPKDRFSAERLKGVDSTLKIQPAELGDSAVYLCASSFISQFNYGYTFGSGTRLTVV.

This clone was recorded once. The V gene is TRBV5-1, the J gene TRBJ1-1; a weak D match, TRBD1 (6 bases). The CDR3 length is 14 residues. V was clipped by 0 bases and J by 0 bases, with 6 bases between them. Germline V gene lookup returns CDR1 SGHRS and CDR2 YFSETQ. The CDR3: CASSLGDMNTEAFF. CDR3 nucleotides: TGCGCCAGCAGCTTGGGGGACATGAACACTGAAGCTTTCTTT.

This clone came up once. V gene TRBV15 combines with J gene TRBJ2-1; the match to TRBD2 covers 9 bases. The CDR3 consists of 19 residues. Germline V CDR1 and CDR2: LNHNV, YYDKDF (reference sequence). After removal of 5 bases from V and 0 bases from J, the junction contained 14 bases not matched to a gene. The CDR3 spells CATSSGLALATSSYNEQFF. The CDR3 region has the DNA TGTGCCACCAGCTCGGGACTAGCTCTCGCAACCTCCTCCTACAATGAGCAGTTCTTC.

This clone was observed a few times. The genes are TRBV12-5 and TRBJ2-1; TRBD1 agrees at 7 bases. Germline V gives CDR1 LGHNT, CDR2 FRNRAP. This CDR3 has 16 residues. V shed 3 bases and J 0 bases; nucleotides not matched to a gene: 5. CDR3 loop: CASGFRDSLSYNEQFF. The CDR3 nucleotides are TGTGCTAGTGGTTTCAGGGACAGCCTCTCCTACAATGAGCAGTTCTTC.

This clone has more than one count but fewer than ten. The rearrangement uses TRBV9 and TRBJ2-2, with D possibly being TRBD1 (6 bases). Germline CDR1 and CDR2: SGDLS and YYNGEE. The CDR3 spans 16 residues. Trimming removed 2 bases at V and 4 bases at J, with 15 bases between. The CDR3 spells CASSVDQGLGTGELFF. The DNA for the CDR3 is TGTGCCAGCAGCGTGGACCAGGGGCTGGGCACCGGGGAGCTGTTTTTT.

This clone occurred a few times. V usage is TRBV11-3 and J usage is TRBJ2-5; 7 bases map to TRBD1. The V gene's germline CDR1 is SGHNT and CDR2 YENEEA. The length of the CDR3 is 14 residues. Trimming cost V 5 bases and J 1 base; bases outside gene matches: 4. The CDR3: CASSPTGFQETQYF. The DNA of the CDR3 is TGTGCCAGCAGCCCGACAGGGTTCCAAGAGACCCAGTACTTC.

This clone was observed a few times. This sequence joins TRBV7-6 and TRBJ1-5; TRBD1 is a possible D gene (5 bases). Trimming cost V 3 bases and J 3 bases, with 9 bases left between them. In germline, CDR1 is SGHVS, CDR2 FNYEAQ. CDR3 size: 14 residues. The CDR3 spells CASSFGADNQPQHF. CDR3 nucleotide sequence: TGTGCCAGCAGCTTTGGGGCCGACAATCAGCCCCAGCATTTT. The full variable domain, with the rest looked up from reference TRBV7-6 and TRBJ1-5, is GAGVSQSPRYKVTKRGQDVALRCDPISGHVSLYWYRQALGQGPEFLTYFNYEAQQDKSGLPNDRFSAERPEGSISTLTIQRTEQRDSAMYRCASSFGADNQPQHFGDGTRLSIL.

The table lists this clone with a few counts. This rearrangement joins TRBV6-8 to TRBJ2-2, with a tentative D call TRBD2 (5 bases). The CDR3 has 14 amino acids. Trimming removed 4 bases at V and 6 bases at J, with 12 bases between. Per the germline V gene, CDR1 is MNHGY and CDR2 is SAAAGT. The CDR3: CASSLGSAAGELFF. The CDR3 DNA reads TGTGCCAGCAGTTTAGGGAGTGCGGCCGGGGAGCTGTTTTTT.

This chain joins TRBV25-1 and TRBJ2-7, with D possibly being TRBD1 (6 bases). Trimming pared 7 bases from V and 2 bases from J, leaving 12 bases between. The CDR3 sequence is 13 residues long. Per the germline V gene, CDR1 is MGHDK and CDR2 is SYGVNS. The CDR3 loop reads CASMSGETYEQYF. CDR3 nucleotide sequence: TGTGCCAGCATGTCAGGGGAGACCTACGAGCAGTACTTC.

The chain couples TRBV19 to TRBJ1-3; D is unclear. Germline CDR1 reads LNHDA; CDR2 reads SQIVND (reference sequence). The CDR3 is 13 residues long. V shed 5 bases and J shed 4 bases, with 9 bases lying between them. CDR3: CASSLGLGNTIYF. The CDR3 DNA follows: TGTGCCAGTAGTCTTGGACTCGGAAACACCATATATTTT.

By share, this clone counts as medium-sized. The chain links TRBV10-3 to TRBJ2-3; D unclear. The CDR3 is 12 amino acids. The ends were cut back, 0 bases at V and 5 bases at J, with 3 bases in the middle. Germline-derived CDR1 and CDR2 are ENHRY and SYGVKD. The CDR3 coding sequence is TGTGCCATCAGTGAGTCGAAAGATACGCAGTATTTT. Translating gives CAISESKDTQYF.